The 11 T cell receptor beta chains presented below share a single source sample, sequenced in a study of blood T cell repertoires in COVID-19. Assay used: immunoSEQ multiplex PCR; TCRdb lists only in-frame clones, some missing. The sample has about 89,000 clones, 75% to 90% seen once; the top ten hold 15%. The sequencing sample was made of peripheral blood. The receptor source for this set is a male donor with acute or convalescent COVID-19.

The V gene is TRBV5-1, the J gene TRBJ1-1; possible D gene TRBD1, 5 bases. Trimming cost V 0 bases and J 2 bases, with 8 bases left between them. The CDR3 loop spans 14 amino acids. Germline V gene sequence: CDR1 SGHRS, CDR2 YFSETQ. The CDR3 DNA reads TGCGCCAGCAGCTTGGGTGACAGAAACACTGAAGCTTTCTTT. This encodes CASSLGDRNTEAFF.

CDR3 protein: CASSLDIRGEYEQYF. For the CDR3, the DNA is TGTGCCAGCAGCTTAGATATCAGGGGGGAGTACGAGCAGTACTTC. V is TRBV7-8 and J is TRBJ2-7; maybe TRBD1 (7 bases). In germline, CDR1 is SGHVS, CDR2 FQNEAQ. The CDR3 length is 15 residues. Deletions cut 1 base from V and 4 bases from J, with 14 bases between.

The genes are TRBV21-1 and TRBJ2-4; the D call TRBD1 from the table was never checked on the DNA. TRBV21-1 corresponds to a pseudogene. The CDR3 sequence is 19 residues long. DNA for the CDR3: TGTGCCAGCAGCCGCGACCGGGACAGGGATTCTAAAGCCAAAAACATTCAGTACTTC. It codes for CASSRDRDRDSKAKNIQYF.

This chain uses TRBV29-1 with TRBJ2-7, with TRBD2 as a possible D gene (5 bases). Per germline, CDR1 SQVTM and CDR2 ANQGSEA. Trimming cost V 5 bases and J 2 bases, with 16 bases left between them. CDR3 size: 14 residues. CDR3 coding DNA: TGCAGCGTTACTTCGGGTAGGGAGACCTACGAGCAGTACTTC. Encoded protein: CSVTSGRETYEQYF.

V gene TRBV24-1 combines with J gene TRBJ2-1; 8 bases map to TRBD2. V dropped 5 bases and J dropped 8; count of bases not matched to a gene: 7. Germline V gene sequence: CDR1 KGHDR, CDR2 SFDVKD. The CDR3 consists of 14 residues. This CDR3 is CATSGTSGVDEQFF. CDR3 coding DNA: TGTGCCACCAGTGGCACTAGCGGTGTTGATGAGCAGTTCTTC.

The genes are TRBV18 and TRBJ1-1; TRBD1 agrees at 7 bases. V shed 4 bases, J shed 4 bases, and the junction held 15 bases outside the gene matches. Germline V lookup: CDR1 KGHSH, CDR2 LQKENI. This CDR3 contains 17 residues. The CDR3 spells CASSQGADRVGATEAFF. The CDR3 DNA reads TGTGCCAGCTCACAGGGGGCAGACAGGGTCGGAGCCACTGAAGCTTTCTTT.

This chain joins TRBV4-2 and TRBJ1-2; TRBD1 matches at 8 bases. With 4 bases clipped from V and 7 bases from J, the junction kept 8 bases outside the gene matches. Germline V gene lookup returns CDR1 LGHNA and CDR2 YNFKEQ. This CDR3 contains 14 residues. CDR3 nucleotides: TGTGCCAGCAGCCCCAATCAGGGGGCTGGTGGCTACACCTTC. Protein: CASSPNQGAGGYTF.

This rearrangement joins TRBV29-1 to TRBJ1-3; D remains ambiguous. Germline CDR1 SQVTM, CDR2 ANQGSEA. The CDR3 loop spans 13 amino acids. Trimming pared 1 base from V and 0 bases from J, leaving 4 bases between. CDR3 sequence (DNA): TGCAGCGTTGAAGCTGTCTCTGGAAACACCATATATTTT. Translated, it gives CSVEAVSGNTIYF.

This chain joins TRBV25-1 and TRBJ1-2, with TRBD1 identical over 11 bases. Germline V gene sequence: CDR1 MGHDK, CDR2 SYGVNS. There are 13 residues in the CDR3. V was pared by 5 bases and J by 6 bases, with 2 bases of the junction left unmatched. The CDR3 protein is CASSLGQGDGYTF. As DNA, the CDR3 is TGTGCCAGCAGTCTGGGACAGGGGGATGGCTACACCTTC.

The V gene is TRBV7-9, the J gene TRBJ2-1; D gene ambiguous. CDR1 SEHNR and CDR2 FQNEAQ come from the germline V gene (reference sequence). Deletions cut 1 base from V and 10 bases from J, with 8 bases between. The CDR3 sequence is 12 residues long. The CDR3, as DNA: TGTGCCAGCAGCTTAGATCTTAGCGAGCAGTTCTTC. Protein sequence: CASSLDLSEQFF.

The CDR3 loop reads CARRVQGFEGGIQYF. The CDR3 DNA reads as TGTGCCAGACGCGTACAGGGTTTTGAAGGGGGCATTCAGTACTTC. V is TRBV19 and J is TRBJ2-4, with D perhaps matching TRBD1 (6 bases). The CDR3 extends over 15 amino acids. Between the trimmed V and J ends, which lost 9 bases and 9 bases, there was a span of 24 bases. Germline loops: CDR1 LNHDA, CDR2 SQIVND (reference sequence).